This T cell receptor (beta chain) comes out of a study of T cell responses to AZD1222 COVID-19 vaccine. Study results and caveats: The study sampled repertoires only after the peak T cell response. Among the donors, most were white British and more were female, and clonal diversity was possibly underestimated.

A note on this clone: Its antigen is unidentified.

Some clones are missing from TCRdb's copy, which holds only in-frame ones; the method was immunoSEQ multiplex PCR. The sample holds about 85,000 clones, 85% to 90% seen once. The CDR3 totals 15 residues. The germline CDR1 and CDR2 sequences are KGHSH and LQKENI. V lost 3 bases, J lost 6 bases, and 5 bases stayed unmatched. This specimen was peripheral blood, taken on day 0 of MenACWY control vaccination. The V and J genes are TRBV18 and TRBJ1-3; 10 bases agree with TRBD1. The source of this sequence is an adult in good health. DNA for the CDR3: TGTGCCAGCTCACCGGGACAGGGGAGAGAAAACACCATATATTTT. Translation gives CASSPGQGRENTIYF.